These T cell receptor beta chains were read from a single sample in a study of T cells in Graves' hyperthyroidism and ophthalmopathy. Via MiXCR, TCRdb re-called the multiplex PCR reads, giving one row per CDR3 protein. The table shows 750,000 to 900,000 distinct CDR3 sequences, with 35% to 45% occurring only once. The specimen was blood. These receptors all stem from a man aged 18 to 29 with Graves' hyperthyroidism. Each CDR3 is given with its conserved first and last residue. The D gene is left open where the match is weak. Where a row states a size, it is once, few, many or the class of an expanded clone; other rows omit it.

d_call: TRBD2
v_call: TRBV7-9
clone_size: -
j_call: TRBJ2-7
cdr3_aa: CASKGLAGAYEQYF
cdr3_nt: TGTGCCAGCAAGGGACTAGCGGGAGCCTACGAGCAGTACTTC

d_call: -
v_call: TRBV25-1
clone_size: -
j_call: TRBJ2-2
cdr3_aa: CASSFRTENTGELFF
cdr3_nt: TGTGCCAGCAGTTTCAGGACAGAGAACACCGGGGAGCTGTTTTTT

d_call: -
v_call: TRBV15
clone_size: many
j_call: TRBJ1-6
cdr3_aa: CATSRVPGPANSPLHF
cdr3_nt: TGTGCCACCAGCAGAGTCCCCGGCCCAGCGAATTCACCCCTCCACTTT

d_call: TRBD1
v_call: TRBV19
clone_size: few
j_call: TRBJ1-1
cdr3_aa: CASVRDRAESEAFF
cdr3_nt: TGTGCCAGCGTCCGGGACAGGGCGGAATCTGAAGCTTTCTTT

d_call: -
v_call: TRBV9
clone_size: few
j_call: TRBJ1-4
cdr3_aa: CASSLAGSRNEKLFF
cdr3_nt: TGTGCCAGCAGCCTAGCCGGGAGTAGAAATGAAAAACTGTTTTTT

d_call: TRBD2
v_call: TRBV5-1
clone_size: -
j_call: TRBJ2-7
cdr3_aa: CASSPGGGGARYEQYF
cdr3_nt: TGCGCCAGCAGCCCCGGAGGCGGGGGGGCCCGCTACGAGCAGTACTTC

d_call: TRBD2
v_call: TRBV19
clone_size: many
j_call: TRBJ2-7
cdr3_aa: CASSVSGRSDEQYF
cdr3_nt: TGTGCCAGTAGTGTTAGCGGGAGAAGCGACGAGCAGTACTTC

d_call: -
v_call: TRBV10-3
clone_size: many
j_call: TRBJ2-7
cdr3_aa: CAIRARTELYEQYF
cdr3_nt: TGTGCCATCAGGGCTCGGACAGAGCTCTACGAGCAGTACTTC

d_call: TRBD1
v_call: TRBV29-1
clone_size: -
j_call: TRBJ1-2
cdr3_aa: CSPGDSDYGYTF
cdr3_nt: TGCAGCCCAGGGGACAGCGATTATGGCTACACCTTC

d_call: -
v_call: TRBV6-5
clone_size: few
j_call: TRBJ2-5
cdr3_aa: CASTPPRGGETQYF
cdr3_nt: TGTGCCAGCACCCCCCCCCGAGGCGGCGAGACCCAGTACTTC

d_call: TRBD1
v_call: TRBV19
clone_size: many
j_call: TRBJ1-5
cdr3_aa: CASAGQGRAQPQHF
cdr3_nt: TGTGCCAGCGCCGGACAGGGTAGGGCTCAGCCCCAGCATTTT

d_call: -
v_call: TRBV2
clone_size: -
j_call: TRBJ2-5
cdr3_aa: CATQEGGGPGETQYF
cdr3_nt: TGTGCCACCCAAGAGGGGGGAGGGCCAGGAGAGACCCAGTACTTC

d_call: TRBD2
v_call: TRBV7-9
clone_size: many
j_call: TRBJ2-5
cdr3_aa: CASSLAETSLETQYF
cdr3_nt: TGTGCCAGCAGCTTAGCGGAGACTAGCCTGGAGACCCAGTACTTC

d_call: TRBD1
v_call: TRBV7-9
clone_size: many
j_call: TRBJ1-1
cdr3_aa: CASSLDWGQKNTEAFF
cdr3_nt: TGTGCCAGCAGCTTAGACTGGGGACAGAAGAACACTGAAGCTTTCTTT

d_call: TRBD2
v_call: TRBV5-5
clone_size: -
j_call: TRBJ2-5
cdr3_aa: CASSLFGLAGEETQYF
cdr3_nt: TGTGCCAGCAGCTTATTCGGACTAGCGGGGGAAGAGACCCAGTACTTC

d_call: -
v_call: TRBV12-3/TRBV12-4
clone_size: -
j_call: TRBJ2-2
cdr3_aa: CASSFVYSPGELFF
cdr3_nt: TGTGCCAGCAGTTTCGTGTACAGCCCCGGGGAGCTGTTTTTT

d_call: -
v_call: TRBV6-1
clone_size: few
j_call: TRBJ1-4
cdr3_aa: CASRGHLNEKLFF
cdr3_nt: TGTGCCAGCAGGGGCCACCTTAATGAAAAACTGTTTTTT

d_call: -
v_call: TRBV6-1
clone_size: few
j_call: TRBJ1-1
cdr3_aa: CASNTRSTEAFF
cdr3_nt: TGTGCCAGCAACACCCGGAGCACTGAAGCTTTCTTT

d_call: -
v_call: TRBV19
clone_size: -
j_call: TRBJ2-5
cdr3_aa: CASSPARGTEETQYF
cdr3_nt: TGTGCCAGTAGTCCCGCCCGGGGAACGGAAGAGACCCAGTACTTC

d_call: -
v_call: TRBV9
clone_size: many
j_call: TRBJ2-5
cdr3_aa: CASSVAPGRGETQYF
cdr3_nt: TGTGCCAGCAGCGTAGCCCCGGGGCGTGGGGAGACCCAGTACTTC

d_call: -
v_call: TRBV12-3/TRBV12-4
clone_size: -
j_call: TRBJ1-1
cdr3_aa: CASSLSFYGGKAFF
cdr3_nt: TGTGCCAGCAGCCTCTCATTCTACGGGGGAAAAGCTTTCTTT

d_call: TRBD1
v_call: TRBV7-2
clone_size: many
j_call: TRBJ1-4
cdr3_aa: CASSLPGQGRFEKLFF
cdr3_nt: TGTGCCAGCAGCTTACCGGGACAGGGGCGATTTGAAAAACTGTTTTTT

d_call: TRBD1
v_call: TRBV24-1
clone_size: once
j_call: TRBJ2-2
cdr3_aa: CATSALEGQSTGELFF
cdr3_nt: TGTGCCACCAGTGCCTTAGAGGGACAGAGCACCGGGGAGCTGTTTTTT

d_call: -
v_call: TRBV20-1
clone_size: many
j_call: TRBJ1-2
cdr3_aa: CSAPLETAYGYTF
cdr3_nt: TGCAGTGCTCCCTTAGAGACAGCCTATGGCTACACCTTC

d_call: -
v_call: TRBV6-5
clone_size: many
j_call: TRBJ1-5
cdr3_aa: CASSSTHDDFGPQHF
cdr3_nt: TGTGCCAGCAGTTCCACCCACGATGATTTTGGGCCCCAGCATTTT

d_call: -
v_call: TRBV10-3
clone_size: few
j_call: TRBJ2-2
cdr3_aa: CAISEQVTGELFF
cdr3_nt: TGTGCCATCAGTGAGCAGGTCACCGGGGAGCTGTTTTTT

d_call: TRBD1
v_call: TRBV5-1
clone_size: -
j_call: TRBJ1-2
cdr3_aa: CASTRGQADGYTF
cdr3_nt: TGCGCCAGCACCCGGGGACAGGCGGACGGCTACACCTTC

d_call: -
v_call: TRBV6-5
clone_size: few
j_call: TRBJ1-1
cdr3_aa: CASSYDGDESEAFF
cdr3_nt: TGTGCCAGCAGTTACGATGGGGACGAGAGTGAAGCTTTCTTT